The 2 T cell receptor beta chains below come from one sample, sequenced in a study of control samples from healthy donors and cancer patients. Using immunoSEQ multiplex PCR, the repertoire was profiled, and TCRdb retains in-frame clones only, with some absent. The data show around 200,000 clones, 90% to 95% seen once. The sequenced sample was blood. These receptors came from a man aged 18 to 29 in good health.

The chain links TRBV15 to TRBJ2-2; unclear D gene. Germline V gene sequence: CDR1 LNHNV, CDR2 YYDKDF (reference sequence). The V gene lost 4 bases and the J gene lost 4 bases, with 10 bases spanning the gap. The CDR3 sequence is 14 residues long. This CDR3 reads CATSTSRVTGELFF. CDR3 nucleotide sequence: TGTGCCACCAGCACTAGTAGGGTCACCGGGGAGCTGTTTTTT.

This clone came up once. The J gene is TRBJ1-4, the V gene TRBV21-1. TRBV21-1 is a documented pseudogene. This CDR3 is built from 14 residues. Here the CDR3 DNA reads TGTGCCAGCAGCTCCCCACGGGGAAATGAAAAACTGTTTTTT. It specifies CASSSPRGNEKLFF.